A single sample is the source of the 7 T cell receptor beta chains below, sequenced in a study of T-cell memory formation after mild COVID-19. Each CDR3 protein gets one entry after TCRdb re-called the 5' RACE reads with MiXCR. The repertoire includes around 100,000 distinct CDR3 sequences, approximately 22% of them detected once, and about 42% sits in the top ten. The sample was PBMCs or a T cell subset sorted from them (not recorded which). The source of these receptors is a young man who had mild COVID-19 (a few samples of this study predate the infection). Cell type and time point are not known.

The sample holds a few counts of this clonotype. This chain connects TRBV7-6 to TRBJ1-1; no clear D gene. Germline V gene lookup returns CDR1 SGHVS and CDR2 FNYEAQ. The CDR3 length is 12 residues. V was shortened by 5 bases and J by 7 bases, with 11 bases between the two germline ends. CDR3 in amino acids: CASSVGGREAFF. DNA of the CDR3: TGTGCCAGCAGCGTTGGAGGTCGTGAAGCTTTCTTT.

The gene calls are TRBV24-1 and TRBJ2-3; no reliable D call. The CDR3 loop spans 13 amino acids. Per germline, CDR1 KGHDR and CDR2 SFDVKD. Trimming cost V 4 bases and J 6 bases, with 10 bases left between them. The CDR3 protein is CATSDTFGDTQYF. CDR3 bases: TGTGCCACCAGTGACACTTTCGGGGATACGCAGTATTTT.

The chain employs TRBV29-1 and TRBJ1-1; no clear D. The germline CDR1 and CDR2 sequences are SQVTM and ANQGSEA. The CDR3 contains 11 residues. V lost 4 bases and J lost 7, with 10 bases in between. In DNA, the CDR3 is TGCAGCGTTGCTAGACCGTTTGAAGCTTTCTTT. This codes for CSVARPFEAFF.

The rearrangement uses TRBV19 and TRBJ1-5; TRBD1 might be the D (5 bases). CDR3 length: 15 residues. Per germline, CDR1 LNHDA and CDR2 SQIVND (reference sequence). Trimming took 5 bases from V and 0 from J, leaving 11 bases between them. The CDR3 sequence is CASSYLGGSNQPQHF. The CDR3 DNA sequence: TGTGCCAGTAGTTACTTGGGGGGTAGCAATCAGCCCCAGCATTTT.

V gene TRBV29-1 combines with J gene TRBJ2-5; D uncertain. The germline gives CDR1 SQVTM, CDR2 ANQGSEA. The CDR3 is 13 amino acids. V shed 0 bases and J shed 1 base, with 6 bases lying between them. The CDR3 DNA follows: TGCAGCGTTGAAGACAGCCCCCAAGAGACCCAGTACTTC. Protein sequence: CSVEDSPQETQYF.

This clonotype was recorded a few times. The chain has TRBV28 and TRBJ1-4; no definite D call. V was clipped by 3 bases and J by 8 bases, with 25 bases between them. The CDR3 is 18 residues long. Germline V CDR1 and CDR2: MDHEN, SYDVKM. The CDR3 DNA sequence: TGTGCCAGCAGTTTTTCCGACCTCAAGGGTTCTTCTGGCGAAAAACTGTTTTTT. Amino acids: CASSFSDLKGSSGEKLFF.

The chain uses TRBV4-3 and TRBJ2-1, with TRBD2 matching over 9 bases. CDR3 length: 16 residues. The germline CDR1 and CDR2 sequences are LGHNA and YSLEER. Trimming removed 0 bases from V and 8 bases from J; junction bases left unmatched: 8. The CDR3 DNA follows: TGCGCCAGCAGCCAAGATCCACGGCGGGGGGGAGATGAGCAGTTCTTC. This sequence encodes CASSQDPRRGGDEQFF.